Following are 11 T cell receptor beta chains from one sample sequenced in a study of identical twins. A single record per CDR3 protein comes from TCRdb applying MiXCR to the 5' RACE reads. Counted here are about 690,000 distinct CDR3 sequences, roughly 6.2% occurring once; the ten biggest clones make up about 2%. Sequenced sample: naive T cells sorted from blood. These TCRs come from a man younger than 35 in good health.

In this sample, this clonotype turned up many times. CDR3 DNA sequence: TGTGCCACGGGTGGGGCGGACGGATCGAGTACGCAGTATTTT. As protein: CATGGADGSSTQYF. The V and J genes are TRBV12-3 or TRBV12-4 and TRBJ2-3, with D possibly TRBD1 on 5 matching bases. The ends were cut back, 10 bases at V and 8 bases at J, with 22 bases in the middle. This CDR3 is built from 14 residues.

The chain combines TRBV7-1 with TRBJ2-2; D may be TRBD2 (6 bases). TRBV7-1 is treated as an ORF (open reading frame) with a function not yet certain. V was pared by 3 bases and J by 3 bases, with 32 bases between. The CDR3 sequence is 22 residues long. In DNA form, the CDR3 reads TGTGCCAGCAGCTCTCTCCCCTTTCGGGGCAGGGACGGAGGGATTGACACCGGGGAGCTGTTTTTT. Its translation: CASSSLPFRGRDGGIDTGELFF.

This clonotype has more than one count but fewer than ten. This chain uses TRBV5-1 with TRBJ1-3; possibly TRBD1 for D (5 bases). Trimming took off 3 bases at V and 0 bases at J, with 13 bases between the two ends. The CDR3 is 16 residues long. CDR1 is SGHRS and CDR2 is YFSETQ in the germline V gene. The CDR3 DNA reads TGCGCCAGCAGCTCGCCGGAAGACAGCTCTGGAAACACCATATATTTT. Its translation: CASSSPEDSSGNTIYF.

This clonotype occurred a few times. The V call is TRBV27, the J call TRBJ2-7; D is unresolved. CDR3 length: 12 amino acids. Trimming left V 3 bases short and J 6 bases short, with 9 bases between. From germline, CDR1 is MNHEY and CDR2 SMNVEV (reference sequence). The CDR3 region has the DNA TGTGCCAGCAGTTTCCGGGTCGGCGAGCAGTACTTC. This gives the protein CASSFRVGEQYF.

The V gene is TRBV7-2, the J gene TRBJ2-6, with 8 positions matching TRBD2. The junction had 6 bases not matched to a gene; V was cut back by 5 bases and J by 0 bases. In germline, CDR1 is SGHTA, CDR2 FQGNSA. The CDR3 sequence is 17 residues long. CDR3 bases: TGTGCCAGCAGCATATTAGCGGGGCACTCTGGGGCCAACGTCCTGACTTTC. Amino acid sequence: CASSILAGHSGANVLTF.

As for this clonotype: With a much larger clone just one base away, this may be a read error. This rearrangement joins TRBV5-6 to TRBJ2-3; D possibly corresponds to TRBD2 (5 bases). V dropped 1 base and J dropped 1 base, with 7 bases sitting between them. The CDR3 loop spans 14 amino acids. Germline assignment: CDR1 SGHDT and CDR2 YYEEEE. The CDR3 DNA follows: TGTGCCAGCAGCTTGTTTAGCGGCACAGATACGCAGTATTTT. Its translation is CASSLFSGTDTQYF.

This chain joins TRBV27 and TRBJ2-5, with unresolved D. This CDR3 is 13 amino acids long. Germline CDR1 reads MNHEY; CDR2 reads SMNVEV (reference sequence). V gave up 5 bases and J gave up 3 bases, with 10 bases separating them. The CDR3 protein is CASSPWVEETQYF. The CDR3 DNA reads as TGTGCCAGCAGTCCCTGGGTGGAAGAGACCCAGTACTTC.

This clonotype was detected ten times or more. CDR3 sequence (DNA): TGTGCCAGCAGGCGACGGGGGAGCACAGATACGCAGTATTTT. Its protein product is CASRRRGSTDTQYF. This sequence joins TRBV12-3 or TRBV12-4 and TRBJ2-3; possible D gene TRBD2, 6 bases. The ends were cut back, 6 bases at V and 0 bases at J, with 10 bases in the middle. The CDR3 loop spans 14 amino acids.

This clonotype occurred many times. The rearrangement joins TRBV6-5 to TRBJ2-1; unclear D gene. This CDR3 has 13 amino acids. V was shortened by 2 bases and J by 7 bases, with 9 bases between the two germline ends. The germline gives CDR1 MNHEY, CDR2 SVGAGI. For the CDR3, the DNA is TGTGCCAGCAGTTACCTATTTGGGAATGAGCAGTTCTTC. Protein sequence: CASSYLFGNEQFF.

Only a few counts were recorded for this clonotype. The genes are TRBV19 and TRBJ1-4, with no clear D. The CDR3 extends over 13 amino acids. Germline assignment: CDR1 LNHDA and CDR2 SQIVND (reference sequence). V gave up 3 bases and J gave up 7 bases, with 9 bases separating them. The CDR3 DNA is TGTGCCAGTAGTATCCGGAGGGCTGAAAAACTGTTTTTT. It encodes CASSIRRAEKLFF.

This clonotype was recorded many times. The V gene is TRBV5-1, the J gene TRBJ2-1; 9 bases fit TRBD2. The CDR3 length is 16 residues. The germline V gene has CDR1 SGHRS and CDR2 YFSETQ. Trimming cost V 7 bases and J 5 bases; bases outside gene matches: 13. The CDR3 DNA follows: TGCGCCAGCGGGCCAGTTGCTAGCGGGAAGAACAATGAGCAGTTCTTC. This gives the protein CASGPVASGKNNEQFF.